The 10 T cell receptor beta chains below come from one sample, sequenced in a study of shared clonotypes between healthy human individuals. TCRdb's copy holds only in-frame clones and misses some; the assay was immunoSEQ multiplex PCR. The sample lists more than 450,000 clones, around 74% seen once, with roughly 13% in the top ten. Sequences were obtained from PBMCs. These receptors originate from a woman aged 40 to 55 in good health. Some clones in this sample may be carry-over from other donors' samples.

This CDR3 is CASSLGGSPYEQYF. CDR3 DNA sequence: TGTGCCAGCAGCTTAGGGGGGTCCCCCTACGAGCAGTACTTC. V usage is TRBV7-2 and J usage is TRBJ2-7; D is possibly TRBD1 or TRBD2 (5 bases each). The CDR3 is 14 residues long. V gave up 1 base and J gave up 2 bases, with 9 bases separating them. Germline CDR1 reads SGHTA; CDR2 reads FQGNSA.

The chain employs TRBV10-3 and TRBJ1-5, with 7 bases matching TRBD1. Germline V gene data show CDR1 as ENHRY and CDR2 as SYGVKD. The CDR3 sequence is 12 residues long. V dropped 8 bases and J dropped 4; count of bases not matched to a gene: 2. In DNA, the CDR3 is TGTGCCATCCGGGACAGAAATCAGCCCCAGCATTTT. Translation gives CAIRDRNQPQHF.

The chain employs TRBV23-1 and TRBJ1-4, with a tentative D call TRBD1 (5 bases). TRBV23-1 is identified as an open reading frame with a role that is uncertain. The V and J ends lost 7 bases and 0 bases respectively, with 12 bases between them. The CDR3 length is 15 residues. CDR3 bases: TGCGCCAGCACGCAGGACAATCCAACTAATGAAAAACTGTTTTTT. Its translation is CASTQDNPTNEKLFF.

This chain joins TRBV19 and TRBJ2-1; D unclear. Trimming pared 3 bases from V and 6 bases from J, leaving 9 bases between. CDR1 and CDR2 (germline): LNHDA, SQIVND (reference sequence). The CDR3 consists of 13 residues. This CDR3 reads CASSISRSNEQFF. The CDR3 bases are TGTGCCAGTAGTATCAGCAGGTCCAATGAGCAGTTCTTC.

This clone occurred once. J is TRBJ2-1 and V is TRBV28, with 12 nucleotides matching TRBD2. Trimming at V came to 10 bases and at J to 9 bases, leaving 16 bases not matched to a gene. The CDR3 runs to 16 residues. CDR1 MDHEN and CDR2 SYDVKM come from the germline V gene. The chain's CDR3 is CATERVRASGRVEQFF. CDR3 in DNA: TGTGCCACCGAACGGGTTAGGGCTAGCGGGAGGGTTGAGCAGTTCTTC.

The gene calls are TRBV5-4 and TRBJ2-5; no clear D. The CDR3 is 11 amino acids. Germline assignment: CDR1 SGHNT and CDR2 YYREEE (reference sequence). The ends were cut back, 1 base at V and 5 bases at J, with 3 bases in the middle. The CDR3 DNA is TGTGCCAGCAGCTTGCTGGAGACCCAGTACTTC. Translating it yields CASSLLETQYF.

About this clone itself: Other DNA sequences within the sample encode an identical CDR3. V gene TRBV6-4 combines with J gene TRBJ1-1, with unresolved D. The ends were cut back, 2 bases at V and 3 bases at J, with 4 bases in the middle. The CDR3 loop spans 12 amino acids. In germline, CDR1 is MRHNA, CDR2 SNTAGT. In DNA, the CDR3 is TGTGCCAGCAGTGACGGACACACTGAAGCTTTCTTT. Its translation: CASSDGHTEAFF.

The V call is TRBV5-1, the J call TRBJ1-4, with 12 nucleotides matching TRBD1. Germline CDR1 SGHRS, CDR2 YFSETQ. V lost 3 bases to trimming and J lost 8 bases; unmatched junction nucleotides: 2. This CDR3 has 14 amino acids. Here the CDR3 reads CASSSGTGGEKLFF. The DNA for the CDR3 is TGCGCCAGCAGCTCCGGGACAGGGGGCGAAAAACTGTTTTTT.

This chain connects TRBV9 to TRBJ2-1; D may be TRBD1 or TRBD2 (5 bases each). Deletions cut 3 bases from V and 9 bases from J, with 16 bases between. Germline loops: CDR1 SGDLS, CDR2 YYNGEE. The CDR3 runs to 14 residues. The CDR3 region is CASSARGGNGEQFF. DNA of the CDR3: TGTGCCAGCAGCGCGAGGGGTGGGAACGGTGAGCAGTTCTTC.

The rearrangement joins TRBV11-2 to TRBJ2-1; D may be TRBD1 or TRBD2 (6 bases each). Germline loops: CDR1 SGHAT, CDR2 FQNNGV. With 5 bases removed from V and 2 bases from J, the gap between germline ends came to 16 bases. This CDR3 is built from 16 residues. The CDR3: CASSPKGGWTYNEQFF. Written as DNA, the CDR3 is TGTGCCAGCAGCCCCAAGGGGGGTTGGACCTACAATGAGCAGTTCTTC.